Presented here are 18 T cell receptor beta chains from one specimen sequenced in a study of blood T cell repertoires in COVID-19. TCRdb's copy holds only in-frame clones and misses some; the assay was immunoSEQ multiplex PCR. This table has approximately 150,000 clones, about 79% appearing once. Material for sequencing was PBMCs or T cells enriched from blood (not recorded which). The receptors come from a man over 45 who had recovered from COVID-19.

DNA for the CDR3: TGTGCCAGCAGAGACAGGGCCCACACTGAAGCTTTCTTT. Protein product: CASRDRAHTEAFF. The gene calls are TRBV6-5 and TRBJ1-1; the match to TRBD1 covers 7 bases. Germline CDR1 is MNHEY and CDR2 is SVGAGI. This CDR3 is 13 amino acids long. With 6 bases clipped from V and 3 bases from J, the junction kept 4 bases outside the gene matches.

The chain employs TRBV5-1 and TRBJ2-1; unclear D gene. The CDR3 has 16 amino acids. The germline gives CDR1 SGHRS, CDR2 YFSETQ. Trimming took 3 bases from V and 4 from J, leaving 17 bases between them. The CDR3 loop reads CASSSIATPVYNEQFF. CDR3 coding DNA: TGCGCCAGCAGCTCCATAGCTACCCCAGTGTACAATGAGCAGTTCTTC.

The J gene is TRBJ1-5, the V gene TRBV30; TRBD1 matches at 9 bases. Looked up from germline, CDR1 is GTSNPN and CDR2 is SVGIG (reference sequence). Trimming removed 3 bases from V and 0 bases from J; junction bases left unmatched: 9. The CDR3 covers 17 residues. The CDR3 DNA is TGTGCCTGGAGGGCCGGGACAGGGAGGTATAGCAATCAGCCCCAGCATTTT. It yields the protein CAWRAGTGRYSNQPQHF.

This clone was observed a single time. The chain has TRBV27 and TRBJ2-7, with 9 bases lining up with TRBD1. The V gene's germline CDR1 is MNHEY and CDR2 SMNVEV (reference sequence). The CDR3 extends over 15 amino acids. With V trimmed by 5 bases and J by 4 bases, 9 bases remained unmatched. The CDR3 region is CASSPNTGGRYEQYF. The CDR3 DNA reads TGTGCCAGCAGTCCCAATACAGGGGGCCGGTACGAGCAGTACTTC.

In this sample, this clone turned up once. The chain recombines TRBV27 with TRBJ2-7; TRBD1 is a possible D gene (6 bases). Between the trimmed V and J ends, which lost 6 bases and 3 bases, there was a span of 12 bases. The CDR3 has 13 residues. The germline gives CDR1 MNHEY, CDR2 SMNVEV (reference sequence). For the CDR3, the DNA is TGTGCCAGCAGCTACAGGGCTAGCTACGAGCAGTACTTC. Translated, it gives CASSYRASYEQYF.

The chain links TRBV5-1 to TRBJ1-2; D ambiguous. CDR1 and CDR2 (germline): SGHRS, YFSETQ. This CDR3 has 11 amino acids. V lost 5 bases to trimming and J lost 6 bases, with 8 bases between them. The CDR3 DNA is TGCGCCAGCAGAGAACAGAATGGCTACACCTTC. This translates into CASREQNGYTF.

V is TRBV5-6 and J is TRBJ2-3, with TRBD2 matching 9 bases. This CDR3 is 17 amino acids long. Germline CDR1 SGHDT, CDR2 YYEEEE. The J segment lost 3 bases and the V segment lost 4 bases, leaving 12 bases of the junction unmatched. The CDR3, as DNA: TGTGCCAGCAGCCCGGACCTCAGCGGGGGGACTACAGATACGCAGTATTTT. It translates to CASSPDLSGGTTDTQYF. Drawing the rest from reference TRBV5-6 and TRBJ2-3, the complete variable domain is DAGVTQSPTHLIKTRGQQVTLRCSPKSGHDTVSWYQQALGQGPQFIFQYYEEEERQRGNFPDRFSGHQFPNYSSELNVNALLLGDSALYLCASSPDLSGGTTDTQYFGPGTRLTVL.

CDR3 coding DNA: TGCGCCAGCAGCTTGGTCCAGGGTATAAACGAGCAGTACTTC. Its protein product is CASSLVQGINEQYF. The V call is TRBV5-1, the J call TRBJ2-7; possible D gene TRBD1, 5 bases. V lost 0 bases and J lost 5, with 12 bases in between. The CDR3 is 14 residues long. The germline V gene encodes CDR1 SGHRS and CDR2 YFSETQ.

The CDR3 region has the DNA TGTGCCAGTAGTAAGAGTGGAGGGACAGGGGGGTTCGGCGAGCAGTACTTC. Translating gives CASSKSGGTGGFGEQYF. The chain employs TRBV19 and TRBJ2-7; 11 nucleotides align to TRBD1. Germline V gives CDR1 LNHDA, CDR2 SQIVND (reference sequence). Unmatched junction bases numbered 14, after V lost 4 bases and J lost 6 bases. The CDR3 spans 17 residues.

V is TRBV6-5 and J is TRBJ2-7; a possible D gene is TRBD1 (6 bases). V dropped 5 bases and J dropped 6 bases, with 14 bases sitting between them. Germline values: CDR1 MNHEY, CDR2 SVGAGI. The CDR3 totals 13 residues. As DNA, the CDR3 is TGTGCCAGCAGTACCCGCACAGGGTTCGAGCAGTACTTC. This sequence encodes CASSTRTGFEQYF.

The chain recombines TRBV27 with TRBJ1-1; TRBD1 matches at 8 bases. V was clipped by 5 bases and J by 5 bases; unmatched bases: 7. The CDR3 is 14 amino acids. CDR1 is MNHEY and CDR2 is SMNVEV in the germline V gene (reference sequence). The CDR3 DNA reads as TGTGCCAGCAGTCCCGTACAGGGGGGAACTGAAGCTTTCTTT. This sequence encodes CASSPVQGGTEAFF.

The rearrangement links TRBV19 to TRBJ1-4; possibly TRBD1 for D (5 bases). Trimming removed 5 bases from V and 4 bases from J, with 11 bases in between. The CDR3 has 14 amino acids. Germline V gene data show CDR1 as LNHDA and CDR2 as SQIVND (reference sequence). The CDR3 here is CASSGHAFNEKLFF. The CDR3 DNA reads TGTGCCAGTAGTGGACACGCCTTTAATGAAAAACTGTTTTTT.

This CDR3 is CASSYSVDGRGEQFF. The CDR3 region has the DNA TGTGCCAGCAGTTACTCGGTGGACGGCCGGGGTGAGCAGTTCTTC. This chain links TRBV6-5 with TRBJ2-1, with D perhaps matching TRBD2 (5 bases). The germline V gene encodes CDR1 MNHEY and CDR2 SVGAGI. The V gene lost 0 bases and the J gene lost 9 bases, with 15 bases spanning the gap. The CDR3 sequence is 15 residues long.

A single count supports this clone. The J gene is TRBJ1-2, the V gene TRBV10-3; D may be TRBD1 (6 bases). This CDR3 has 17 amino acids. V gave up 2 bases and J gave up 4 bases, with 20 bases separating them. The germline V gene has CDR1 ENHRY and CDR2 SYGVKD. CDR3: CAISEPPGQGNLYGYTF. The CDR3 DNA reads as TGTGCCATCAGTGAGCCGCCCGGGCAGGGGAATCTCTATGGCTACACCTTC.

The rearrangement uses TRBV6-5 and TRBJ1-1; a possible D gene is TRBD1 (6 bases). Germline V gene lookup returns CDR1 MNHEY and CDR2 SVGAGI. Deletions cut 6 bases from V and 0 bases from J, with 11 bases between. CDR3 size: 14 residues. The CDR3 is CASSRDTMNTEAFF. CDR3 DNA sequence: TGTGCCAGCAGCCGGGACACCATGAACACTGAAGCTTTCTTT.

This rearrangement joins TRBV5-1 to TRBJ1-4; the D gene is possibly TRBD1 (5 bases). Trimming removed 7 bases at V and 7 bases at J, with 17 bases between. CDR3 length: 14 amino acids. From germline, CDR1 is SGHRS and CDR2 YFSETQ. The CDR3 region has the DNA TGCGCCAGCGCTGAGGAGGGGAGGGGTGAAAAACTGTTTTTT. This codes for CASAEEGRGEKLFF.

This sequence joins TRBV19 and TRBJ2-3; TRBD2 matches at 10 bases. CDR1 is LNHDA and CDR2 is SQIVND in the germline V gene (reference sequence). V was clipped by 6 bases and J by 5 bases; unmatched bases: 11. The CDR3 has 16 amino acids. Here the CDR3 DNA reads TGTGCCAGTAGGACCCCAGTAGCGGGGGGCTTAGATACGCAGTATTTT. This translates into CASRTPVAGGLDTQYF.

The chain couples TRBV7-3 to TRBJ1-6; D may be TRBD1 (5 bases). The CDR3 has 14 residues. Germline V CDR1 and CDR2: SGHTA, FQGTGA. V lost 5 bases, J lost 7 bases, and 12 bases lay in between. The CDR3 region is CASSPAGPNSPLHF. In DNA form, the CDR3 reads TGTGCCAGCAGCCCAGCGGGGCCGAATTCACCCCTCCACTTT.